This record looks at one T cell receptor (beta chain) sequence and its context. Its antigen is undetermined. The sample is drawn from a study of monozygotic twins with inflammatory bowel disease. Input per TCR library consisted of around 3,700 ng of total RNA. TCRdb re-called the 5' RACE reads, yielding one record per CDR3 amino acid sequence without DNA. Its table lists more than 300,000 distinct CDR3 sequences. Findings and caveats of the study: Among IBD patients, fewer clonotypes were shared with others than among healthy twins, especially with disease activity.

Germline CDR1 SGHVS, CDR2 FNYEAQ. This CDR3 spans 12 amino acids. The sequencing input was blood. The TCR sequence derives from a human donor with ulcerative colitis or Crohn's disease, or a healthy co-twin of an affected twin (not recorded which). The rearrangement links TRBV7-6 to TRBJ2-7; TCRdb proposes TRBD1, but this gene call is untestable without DNA. This chain's CDR3 is CASGTRGYEQYF.